This T cell receptor (beta chain) was retrieved from a study of cytomegalovirus exposure and HLA in healthy donors. Study outcomes and limitations: Among TCR sequences, most were rare, though some public TCRs appeared in many donors. Cytomegalovirus association was listed for 150 to 200 TCR beta chains.

V was clipped by 3 bases and J by 1 base, with 6 bases between them. The CDR3 covers 13 residues. From germline, CDR1 is SGHVS and CDR2 FQNEAQ. In the PCR, 60 Vbeta and 13 Jbeta primers were used. Authors' data handling: Among the unique TCR beta chains that a later analysis counted, some 73 million in all, about 10 million were shared. Here immunoSEQ multiplex PCR was the method, and the copy in TCRdb shows in-frame clones only, minus some. V, J and clone size derive from that table, while D and trimming were established from the DNA sequence. The sample holds 87,000 or so clones, 7.6% seen once. This clone was seen only a few times. What it binds is unknown.

This TCR came from a man between 45 and 60 years old in good health and CMV-seronegative. The sequencing sample was made of PBMCs. This rearrangement joins TRBV7-8 to TRBJ1-2, with D unclear. CDR3 residues: CASSLEVNYGYTF. Written as DNA, the CDR3 is TGTGCCAGCAGCTTGGAGGTTAACTATGGCTACACCTTC.